These T cell receptor beta chains were read from a single sample in a study of CD8 T cells in Susac syndrome. TCRdb called the immunoSEQ multiplex PCR reads again in MiXCR, with one record for every CDR3 protein. The table includes hundreds of thousands of distinct CDR3 sequences, 94% detected once. The sequenced material came from CD4+ T cells from PBMCs. The receptors were sampled from a human donor with Susac syndrome. CDR3s include the opening cysteine and the closing phenylalanine or tryptophan. D genes are given only for firm matches.

j_call: TRBJ1-4
d_call: -
v_call: TRBV5-1
cdr3_aa: CASRPDSTTNEKLFF

j_call: TRBJ1-5
d_call: -
v_call: TRBV20-1
cdr3_aa: CSAQEEGHQPQHF

j_call: TRBJ2-1
d_call: -
v_call: TRBV29-1
cdr3_aa: CSVGVLNEQFF

j_call: TRBJ1-2
d_call: -
v_call: TRBV20-1
cdr3_aa: CSARDTNYGYTF

j_call: TRBJ2-1
d_call: -
v_call: TRBV7-9
cdr3_aa: CASSPPQGPNEQFF

j_call: TRBJ1-1
d_call: -
v_call: TRBV6-2/TRBV6-3
cdr3_aa: CASSYRTDTEAFF

j_call: TRBJ1-2
d_call: TRBD1
v_call: TRBV7-9
cdr3_aa: CASSSLTGAHGYTF

j_call: TRBJ1-1
d_call: -
v_call: TRBV9
cdr3_aa: CASSTGGAGGNTEAFF

j_call: TRBJ2-3
d_call: TRBD2
v_call: TRBV30
cdr3_aa: CAWTQGASGGGDTQYF

j_call: TRBJ2-7
d_call: -
v_call: TRBV2
cdr3_aa: CASIAIPNPLREQYF

j_call: TRBJ1-4
d_call: -
v_call: TRBV5-1
cdr3_aa: CASSPGDSEKLFF

j_call: TRBJ1-2
d_call: -
v_call: TRBV12-3/TRBV12-4
cdr3_aa: CASSAQTPYGYTF

j_call: TRBJ2-1
d_call: -
v_call: TRBV9
cdr3_aa: CASSAGQGVGTDEQFF

j_call: TRBJ2-7
d_call: -
v_call: TRBV4-1
cdr3_aa: CASSQVAEPGPYEQYF

j_call: TRBJ1-2
d_call: -
v_call: TRBV9
cdr3_aa: CASSSSLYGYTF

j_call: TRBJ1-4
d_call: TRBD1
v_call: TRBV30
cdr3_aa: CAWSPALYGRGNEKLFF

j_call: TRBJ2-7
d_call: -
v_call: TRBV6-2/TRBV6-3
cdr3_aa: CASSRSGYYEQYF

j_call: TRBJ1-1
d_call: -
v_call: TRBV7-2
cdr3_aa: CASSLARGSGAFF

j_call: TRBJ2-5
d_call: -
v_call: TRBV2
cdr3_aa: CASTEETTETQYF

j_call: TRBJ2-5
d_call: TRBD1
v_call: TRBV7-2
cdr3_aa: CASSSQIGTGDETQYF

j_call: TRBJ1-5
d_call: -
v_call: TRBV20-1
cdr3_aa: CSAREREEQPQHF